This TCR beta chain was recorded in a study of response to subunit inactivated influenza vaccine. One entry per CDR3 protein results from TCRdb running MiXCR on the RT-PCR reads. Found here are roughly 620,000 distinct CDR3 sequences, 11% of them singletons; the top ten hold around 10%. This clonotype was counted only a few times. Unmatched junction bases numbered 3, after V lost 0 bases and J lost 4 bases. CDR3 length: 15 amino acids. CDR1 SGHRS and CDR2 YFSETQ come from the germline V gene. The same data also contributed to another study, on T cells expressing NK-cell markers. That work adds: TCR beta libraries carry UMIs added by 5'RACE template switching.

V gene TRBV5-1 combines with J gene TRBJ2-7, with 11 bases that match TRBD1. This sequence was found in a man in his fifties or sixties who received an inactivated influenza vaccine. The sample consisted of PBMCs from blood, taken on the day of vaccination. In nucleotides, the CDR3 is TGCGCCAGCAGCTTGGGGACAGGGGGCAGATACGAGCAGTACTTC. Protein: CASSLGTGGRYEQYF.